This is a list of T cell receptor beta chains from one sample in a study of blood T cell repertoires in COVID-19. The table came from immunoSEQ multiplex PCR; TCRdb's copy has only in-frame clones and leaves some out. Of about 280,000 clones in the sample, around 83% are singletons; the top ten hold 5%. Sequenced sample: PBMCs or T cells enriched from blood (not recorded which). The origin of the receptors is a man aged 35 to 55 who had been exposed to COVID-19. The CDR3 runs from the conserved cysteine through the conserved F or W. D genes are given only for firm matches.

v_call	d_call	j_call	cdr3_nt	cdr3_aa
TRBV5-1	TRBD2	TRBJ2-5	TGCGCCAGCAGCTTGCTTACTAGCGGGGAACAAGAGACCCAGTACTTC	CASSLLTSGEQETQYF
TRBV5-1	TRBD1	TRBJ2-2	TGCGCCAGCAGACAGGGGGAGGACACCGGGGAGCTGTTTTTT	CASRQGEDTGELFF
TRBV20-1	.	TRBJ2-6	TGCAGTGCTAGTAATCCTTTAGTTGAGGACTCTGGGGCCAACGTCCTGACTTTC	CSASNPLVEDSGANVLTF
TRBV4-1	TRBD2	TRBJ2-1	TGCGCCAGCAGCCAATGGACTAGCGGAAGAGAGCAGTTCTTC	CASSQWTSGREQFF
TRBV4-1	TRBD1	TRBJ1-4	TGCGCCAGCAGCCAGCGGGACAGGGACAATGAAAAACTGTTTTTT	CASSQRDRDNEKLFF
TRBV27	.	TRBJ1-2	TGTGCCAGTTCACGACAGATTAACTATGGCTACACCTTC	CASSRQINYGYTF
TRBV18	TRBD1	TRBJ2-5	TGTGCCAGCTCACAGACACAGGGGGAAGAGACCCAGTACTTC	CASSQTQGEETQYF
TRBV6-5	TRBD1	TRBJ1-5	TGTGCCAGCAGGAAAACGGGACAGATTAATCAGCCCCAGCATTTT	CASRKTGQINQPQHF
TRBV6-6	.	TRBJ2-7	TGTGCCAGCAAGGCGGACAGCCACTACGAGCAGTACTTC	CASKADSHYEQYF
TRBV6-2/TRBV6-3	TRBD1	TRBJ1-3	TGTGCCAGCAGTAAATCGACAGGGAGCGGAGGAAACACCATATATTTT	CASSKSTGSGGNTIYF